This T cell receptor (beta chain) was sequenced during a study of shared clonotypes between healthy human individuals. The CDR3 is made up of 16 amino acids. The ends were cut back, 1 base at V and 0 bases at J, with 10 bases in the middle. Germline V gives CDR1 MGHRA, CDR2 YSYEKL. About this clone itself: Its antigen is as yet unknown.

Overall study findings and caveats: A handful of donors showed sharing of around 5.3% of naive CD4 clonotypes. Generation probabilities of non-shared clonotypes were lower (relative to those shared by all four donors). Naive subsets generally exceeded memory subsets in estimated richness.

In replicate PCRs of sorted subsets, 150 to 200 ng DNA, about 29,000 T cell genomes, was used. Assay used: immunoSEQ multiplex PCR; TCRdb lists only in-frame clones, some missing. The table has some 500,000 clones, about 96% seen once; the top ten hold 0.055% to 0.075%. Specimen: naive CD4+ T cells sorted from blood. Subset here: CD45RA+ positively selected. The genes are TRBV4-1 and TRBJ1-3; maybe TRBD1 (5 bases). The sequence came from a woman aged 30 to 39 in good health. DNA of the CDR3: TGCGCCAGCAGCCAAGTAGCAGGGCTCTCTGGAAACACCATATATTTT. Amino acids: CASSQVAGLSGNTIYF.